A single sample gave rise to the 28 T cell receptor beta chains below, sequenced in a study of blood T cell repertoires in COVID-19. Libraries were prepared by immunoSEQ multiplex PCR; TCRdb keeps only in-frame clonotypes and omits some of them. The sample records more than 350,000 clones, over 75% being singletons. The sample comprised PBMCs or T cells enriched from blood (not recorded which). The receptors were gathered from a woman younger than 35 who had been exposed to COVID-19.

The chain has TRBV7-8 and TRBJ2-1; the D gene is possibly TRBD1 (5 bases). V lost 1 base and J lost 6, with 13 bases in between. This CDR3 is 15 amino acids long. The germline CDR1 and CDR2 sequences are SGHVS and FQNEAQ. The CDR3 DNA reads TGTGCCAGCAGCTTAGACCGACAGAAAATCAATGAGCAGTTCTTC. Its protein product is CASSLDRQKINEQFF. Using reference TRBV7-8 and TRBJ2-1 for the parts outside the CDR3, the full variable domain is GAGVSQSPRYKVAKRGQDVALRCDPISGHVSLFWYQQALGQGPEFLTYFQNEAQLDKSGLPSDRFFAERPEGSVSTLKIQRTQQEDSAVYLCASSLDRQKINEQFFGPGTRLTVL.

This clone was seen more than once but under ten times. The chain is built from TRBV7-2 and TRBJ1-4, with 7 positions matching TRBD1. Germline values: CDR1 SGHTA, CDR2 FQGNSA. J was trimmed by 5 bases and V by 4 bases; bases with no gene match: 7. The CDR3 covers 15 residues. This chain's CDR3 is CASSSGQLTNEKLFF. CDR3 DNA: TGTGCCAGCAGCTCGGGACAGCTCACGAATGAAAAACTGTTTTTT.

The rearrangement uses TRBV5-1 and TRBJ2-1; TRBD2 matches at 7 bases. Germline CDR1 SGHRS, CDR2 YFSETQ. V shed 2 bases, J shed 0 bases, and the junction held 2 bases outside the gene matches. This CDR3 is 15 amino acids long. The CDR3 region is CASSLTSVSYNEQFF. CDR3 nucleotide sequence: TGCGCCAGCAGCTTAACTAGCGTCTCCTACAATGAGCAGTTCTTC.

The sample holds a few counts of this clone. CDR3 coding DNA: TGTGCCAGCACCTGGAACAGGGCAAACACTGAAGCTTTCTTT. Amino acids: CASTWNRANTEAFF. The V call is TRBV6-5, the J call TRBJ1-1, with D perhaps TRBD1 (6 bases). Looked up from germline, CDR1 is MNHEY and CDR2 is SVGAGI. CDR3 length: 14 residues. V was pared by 7 bases and J by 2 bases, with 14 bases between.

The chain links TRBV7-9 to TRBJ1-1; D possibly corresponds to TRBD1 (5 bases). Germline V gives CDR1 SEHNR, CDR2 FQNEAQ (reference sequence). V gave up 8 bases and J gave up 2 bases, with 15 bases separating them. The CDR3 runs to 14 residues. CDR3 sequence: CASSWGGKNTEAFF. CDR3 in DNA: TGTGCCAGCTCCTGGGGCGGCAAAAACACTGAAGCTTTCTTT. Together with reference TRBV7-9 and TRBJ1-1, the CDR3 gives the full variable domain: DTGVSQNPRHKITKRGQNVTFRCDPISEHNRLYWYRQTLGQGPEFLTYFQNEAQLEKSRLLSDRFSAERPKGSFSTLEIQRTEQGDSAMYLCASSWGGKNTEAFFGQGTRLTVV.

J is TRBJ1-5 and V is TRBV15; a possible D gene is TRBD1 (6 bases). With 3 bases removed from V and 2 bases from J, the gap between germline ends came to 14 bases. The CDR3 totals 16 residues. The V gene's germline CDR1 is LNHNV and CDR2 YYDKDF (reference sequence). This chain's CDR3 is CATSSSGVSGNQPQHF. The CDR3 nucleotides are TGTGCCACCAGCAGTTCAGGGGTTAGTGGCAATCAGCCCCAGCATTTT.

This clone was detected a few times. The chain joins TRBV6-5 to TRBJ1-4; perhaps TRBD1 as D (5 bases). CDR3 length equals 12 residues. V lost 5 bases, J lost 8 bases, and 9 bases lay in between. Germline CDR1 MNHEY, CDR2 SVGAGI. The CDR3 loop reads CASSRGGEKLFF. For the CDR3, the DNA is TGTGCCAGCAGTCGGGGGGGGGAAAAACTGTTTTTT.

The V call is TRBV2, the J call TRBJ2-1; tentative D call: TRBD1 (5 bases). The germline gives CDR1 SNHLY, CDR2 FYNNEI. V lost 5 bases to trimming and J lost 0 bases, with 11 bases between them. This CDR3 has 15 residues. The CDR3 sequence: CASSFTGYSYNEQFF. CDR3 coding DNA: TGTGCCAGCAGTTTTACAGGATACTCCTACAATGAGCAGTTCTTC.

The V gene is TRBV15, the J gene TRBJ2-7; D is unclear. V lost 0 bases to trimming and J lost 3 bases, with 3 bases between them. The CDR3 has 12 residues. Looked up from germline, CDR1 is LNHNV and CDR2 is YYDKDF (reference sequence). CDR3 protein: CATSRDSYEQYF. The CDR3 DNA sequence: TGTGCCACCAGCAGAGACAGCTACGAGCAGTACTTC.

J is TRBJ1-4 and V is TRBV7-8, with 9 positions matching TRBD1. V lost 6 bases, J lost 4 bases, and 3 bases stayed unmatched. This CDR3 comprises 14 residues. From germline, CDR1 is SGHVS and CDR2 FQNEAQ. CDR3: CASRGTGINEKLFF. As DNA, the CDR3 is TGTGCCAGCAGAGGGACAGGGATTAATGAAAAACTGTTTTTT. The whole variable domain, filled in from reference TRBV7-8 and TRBJ1-4, reads GAGVSQSPRYKVAKRGQDVALRCDPISGHVSLFWYQQALGQGPEFLTYFQNEAQLDKSGLPSDRFFAERPEGSVSTLKIQRTQQEDSAVYLCASRGTGINEKLFFGSGTQLSVL.

Only one count was recorded for this clone. J is TRBJ1-5 and V is TRBV6-5; a possible D gene is TRBD1 (5 bases). This CDR3 contains 15 residues. Germline CDR1 MNHEY, CDR2 SVGAGI. Trimming left V 5 bases short and J 2 bases short, with 13 bases between. The DNA of the CDR3 is TGTGCCAGCAGTCCCAGGGCGCTTGGCAATCAGCCCCAGCATTTT. It specifies CASSPRALGNQPQHF.

The CDR3 DNA reads as TGTGCCAGCAGTGATGGACTAGCGGGCTTGGATACGCAGTATTTT. This codes for CASSDGLAGLDTQYF. The chain recombines TRBV6-1 with TRBJ2-3, with 11 bases identical to TRBD2. The J segment lost 6 bases and the V segment lost 3 bases, leaving 5 bases of the junction unmatched. Germline V gene data show CDR1 as MNHNS and CDR2 as SASEGT. The CDR3 extends over 15 amino acids.

The chain combines TRBV7-9 with TRBJ1-2; D possibly corresponds to TRBD1 (6 bases). Trimming took off 5 bases at V and 2 bases at J, with 18 bases between the two ends. CDR1 is SEHNR, CDR2 FQNEAQ, per germline (reference sequence). This CDR3 is 16 amino acids long. The DNA of the CDR3 is TGTGCCAGCAGCCCCCTGGGCAGGGGTAAAAACTATGGCTACACCTTC. Its protein product is CASSPLGRGKNYGYTF.

In this sample, this clone turned up once. V is TRBV9 and J is TRBJ1-1; D is unresolved. V dropped 0 bases and J dropped 2 bases, with 11 bases sitting between them. This CDR3 has 15 amino acids. CDR1 is SGDLS and CDR2 is YYNGEE in the germline V gene. DNA for the CDR3: TGTGCCAGCAGCGTAGGCGGGTCGGTAAACACTGAAGCTTTCTTT. Translating it yields CASSVGGSVNTEAFF.

The V call is TRBV4-1, the J call TRBJ2-1; TRBD1 matches 11 bases. The CDR3 consists of 15 residues. The germline gives CDR1 MGHRA, CDR2 YSYEKL. V trimming: 3 bases; J trimming: 6 bases; junction bases outside the gene matches: 4. DNA of the CDR3: TGCGCCAGCAGCCACGGACAGGGGGCAAGCAATGAGCAGTTCTTC. Its translation: CASSHGQGASNEQFF.

The J gene is TRBJ1-5, the V gene TRBV6-1; TRBD1 matches 8 bases. Germline loops: CDR1 MNHNS, CDR2 SASEGT. This CDR3 has 17 amino acids. Trimming removed 0 bases from V and 6 bases from J; junction bases left unmatched: 10. The CDR3 is CASSEALGRGLSQPQHF. The CDR3 DNA follows: TGTGCCAGCAGTGAAGCGCTTGGCAGGGGGCTAAGTCAGCCCCAGCATTTT.

The gene calls are TRBV5-1 and TRBJ1-6; no reliable D call. This CDR3 contains 13 residues. From germline, CDR1 is SGHRS and CDR2 YFSETQ. V was clipped by 1 base and J by 7 bases, with 6 bases between them. The CDR3 is CASSLYENSPLHF. In DNA form, the CDR3 reads TGCGCCAGCAGCTTGTATGAGAATTCACCCCTCCACTTT.

V is TRBV7-8 and J is TRBJ2-5; 8 bases agree with TRBD2. The trim removed 6 bases at V and 4 bases at J, leaving 13 bases unmatched. The CDR3 consists of 16 residues. Germline-derived CDR1 and CDR2 are SGHVS and FQNEAQ. The CDR3 nucleotides are TGTGCCAGCAGTCCGAGAGCGGGGGCCCTGGGAGAGACCCAGTACTTC. Amino acids: CASSPRAGALGETQYF.

This chain joins TRBV10-3 and TRBJ2-1; 7 nucleotides line up with TRBD1. V lost 3 bases, J lost 6 bases, and 5 bases stayed unmatched. The CDR3 is 14 residues long. Germline V gene sequence: CDR1 ENHRY, CDR2 SYGVKD. The CDR3 sequence is CAISETQGFNEQFF. The CDR3 nucleotides are TGTGCCATCAGTGAAACACAGGGGTTCAATGAGCAGTTCTTC.

The chain is built from TRBV27 and TRBJ1-4; TRBD1 matches 9 bases. Germline lookup yields CDR1 MNHEY and CDR2 SMNVEV (reference sequence). The CDR3 has 17 amino acids. With 5 bases clipped from V and 5 bases from J, the junction kept 12 bases outside the gene matches. The CDR3 is CASSPRDRVRLNEKLFF. DNA for the CDR3: TGTGCCAGCAGTCCCCGGGACAGGGTCCGCTTGAATGAAAAACTGTTTTTT.

This clone was picked up one time. This chain uses TRBV28 with TRBJ2-7, with D maybe TRBD1 (5 bases). This CDR3 spans 15 amino acids. Germline lookup yields CDR1 MDHEN and CDR2 SYDVKM. The V and J ends lost 6 bases and 0 bases respectively, with 15 bases between them. CDR3 region: CASRLYSQGSYEQYF. The DNA of the CDR3 is TGTGCCAGCAGACTTTATTCCCAGGGCTCCTACGAGCAGTACTTC.

The chain has TRBV11-2 and TRBJ2-7, with TRBD2 as a possible D gene (6 bases). The germline V gene encodes CDR1 SGHAT and CDR2 FQNNGV. Trimming took off 5 bases at V and 5 bases at J, with 22 bases between the two ends. The CDR3 runs 16 residues. CDR3 DNA: TGTGCCAGCAGCCTCCTTCGGGCGGGAACGTCTAACGAGCAGTACTTC. It yields the protein CASSLLRAGTSNEQYF.

The chain combines TRBV28 with TRBJ2-7; the D gene is possibly TRBD2 (5 bases). V was shortened by 10 bases and J by 1 base, with 11 bases between the two germline ends. CDR3 length: 12 residues. Germline V gene sequence: CDR1 MDHEN, CDR2 SYDVKM. CDR3: CATAGLSYEQYF. Here the CDR3 DNA reads TGTGCCACCGCGGGTTTATCCTACGAGCAGTACTTC.

This clone was recorded a few times. The rearrangement uses TRBV27 and TRBJ2-3; TRBD2 matches at 8 bases. Germline assignment: CDR1 MNHEY and CDR2 SMNVEV (reference sequence). The CDR3 extends over 15 amino acids. The J segment lost 4 bases and the V segment lost 7 bases, leaving 10 bases of the junction unmatched. The CDR3 loop is CASTPRGGQSDTQYF. The CDR3 region has the DNA TGTGCCAGCACCCCACGGGGGGGCCAATCAGATACGCAGTATTTT.

V is TRBV5-4 and J is TRBJ2-1; weak D call: TRBD2 (7 bases). The germline gives CDR1 SGHNT, CDR2 YYREEE (reference sequence). The CDR3 is made up of 16 amino acids. V lost 0 bases, J lost 5 bases, and 15 bases lay in between. CDR3 residues: CASSLGGGLADNEQFF. CDR3 coding DNA: TGTGCCAGCAGCTTGGGAGGGGGGCTAGCGGACAATGAGCAGTTCTTC. Complete variable domain (other parts from reference TRBV5-4 and TRBJ2-1): ETGVTQSPTHLIKTRGQQVTLRCSSQSGHNTVSWYQQALGQGPQFIFQYYREEENGRGNFPPRFSGLQFPNYSSELNVNALELDDSALYLCASSLGGGLADNEQFFGPGTRLTVL.

CDR3 loop: CASSPSGGAYEQFF. The CDR3 DNA reads TGTGCCAGCAGCCCTAGCGGGGGGGCTTATGAGCAGTTCTTC. The chain employs TRBV7-3 and TRBJ2-1; TRBD2 matches 12 bases. The CDR3 is 14 residues long. Germline CDR1 and CDR2: SGHTA and FQGTGA. Trimming took 5 bases from V and 8 from J; bases not matched to a gene: 4.

This chain connects TRBV28 to TRBJ2-7; D not resolved. CDR3 length: 14 amino acids. Per germline, CDR1 MDHEN and CDR2 SYDVKM. Trimming took 6 bases from V and 2 from J, leaving 14 bases between them. The CDR3 is CASSISNGAYEQYF. DNA of the CDR3: TGTGCCAGCAGCATATCTAACGGAGCCTACGAGCAGTACTTC. The full variable domain, completed using reference TRBV28 and TRBJ2-7, is DVKVTQSSRYLVKRTGEKVFLECVQDMDHENMFWYRQDPGLGLRLIYFSYDVKMKEKGDIPEGYSVSREKKERFSLILESASTNQTSMYLCASSISNGAYEQYFGPGTRLTVT.

The chain is built from TRBV4-2 and TRBJ2-7, with 9 bases aligning to TRBD2. The junction had 19 bases not matched to a gene; V was cut back by 1 base and J by 6 bases. CDR3 size: 19 residues. Per the germline V gene, CDR1 is LGHNA and CDR2 is YNFKEQ. This CDR3 reads CASSQAVGGAGGPPFEQYF. The CDR3 DNA sequence: TGTGCCAGCAGCCAAGCCGTGGGGGGAGCGGGAGGCCCCCCGTTCGAGCAGTACTTC.